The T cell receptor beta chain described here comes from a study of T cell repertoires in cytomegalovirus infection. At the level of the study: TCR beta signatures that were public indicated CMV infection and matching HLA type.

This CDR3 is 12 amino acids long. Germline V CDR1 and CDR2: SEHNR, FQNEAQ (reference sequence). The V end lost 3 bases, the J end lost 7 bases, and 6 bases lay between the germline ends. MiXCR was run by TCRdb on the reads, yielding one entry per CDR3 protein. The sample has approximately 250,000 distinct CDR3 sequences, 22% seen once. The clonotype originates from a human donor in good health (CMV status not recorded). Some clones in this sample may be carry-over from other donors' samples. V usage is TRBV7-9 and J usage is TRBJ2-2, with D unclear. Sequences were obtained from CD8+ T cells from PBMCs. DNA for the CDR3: TGTGCCAGCAGCTTGATGGGCGGGGAGCTGTTTTTT. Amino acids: CASSLMGGELFF.